A single sample gave rise to the 29 T cell receptor beta chains below, sequenced in a study of glioma-infiltrating T cells after dendritic cell vaccination. The table came from immunoSEQ multiplex PCR; TCRdb's copy has only in-frame clones and leaves some out. Of under 100,000 clones in the sample, approximately 90% are singletons; the top ten hold approximately 3.2%. The source was blood, collected before dendritic cell vaccination. Receptors were obtained from a human donor with glioblastoma.

The chain employs TRBV5-6 and TRBJ2-2; possibly TRBD2 for D (6 bases). The CDR3 totals 17 residues. The V gene lost 0 bases and the J gene lost 1 base, with 13 bases spanning the gap. The V gene's germline CDR1 is SGHDT and CDR2 YYEEEE. CDR3 bases: TGTGCCAGCAGCTTGGAGCGGGTACGGAGGAACACCGGGGAGCTGTTTTTT. As protein: CASSLERVRRNTGELFF.

The table lists this clone with a count of one. This chain uses TRBV30 with TRBJ2-7; D perhaps matches TRBD2 (6 bases). Trimming stripped 0 bases from V and 3 bases from J, with 15 bases between. Germline V CDR1 and CDR2: GTSNPN, SVGIG (reference sequence). CDR3 size: 15 residues. The CDR3 nucleotides are TGTGCCTGGAGTGTAGCTAGCGCAATCAGCTACGAGCAGTACTTC. It codes for CAWSVASAISYEQYF.

The rearrangement uses TRBV9 and TRBJ2-3; 12 bases align to TRBD2. CDR3 size: 16 residues. The V and J ends lost 4 bases and 4 bases, in that order; junction bases with no gene match: 7. CDR1 is SGDLS and CDR2 is YYNGEE in the germline V gene. The DNA for the CDR3 is TGTGCCAGCAGCTTACGGACTAGCGGGGAACCAGATACGCAGTATTTT. It translates to CASSLRTSGEPDTQYF.

V gene TRBV5-8 combines with J gene TRBJ2-7, with 9 bases fitting TRBD1. The CDR3 runs 15 residues. J lost 4 bases, V lost 0 bases, and 5 bases had no gene match. From germline, CDR1 is SGHTS and CDR2 YDEGEE. CDR3 sequence (DNA): TGTGCCAGCAGCTTGGCGGGGACAGGGCCATACGAGCAGTACTTC. Protein sequence: CASSLAGTGPYEQYF.

The J gene is TRBJ1-3, the V gene TRBV4-1; a possible D gene is TRBD1 (6 bases). Germline values: CDR1 MGHRA, CDR2 YSYEKL. Trimming took 2 bases from V and 4 from J, leaving 9 bases between them. The CDR3 loop spans 14 amino acids. CDR3 residues: CASSQQGNGNTIYF. CDR3 coding DNA: TGCGCCAGCAGCCAACAGGGGAACGGAAACACCATATATTTT.

V gene TRBV6-5 combines with J gene TRBJ1-6, with D hard to call. The CDR3 sequence is 12 residues long. The V gene lost 8 bases and the J gene lost 18 bases, with 20 bases spanning the gap. The V gene's germline CDR1 is MNHEY and CDR2 SVGAGI. CDR3 in amino acids: CASGRSTVVSHF. The CDR3 DNA follows: TGTGCCAGCGGGCGTAGTACCGTTGTTTCCCACTTT.

The chain is built from TRBV11-1 and TRBJ1-4; tentative D call: TRBD1 (6 bases). Trimming removed 3 bases at V and 8 bases at J, with 13 bases between. Germline loops: CDR1 SGHAT, CDR2 FQDESV (reference sequence). There are 14 residues in the CDR3. DNA of the CDR3: TGTGCCAGCAGCTTGGGTACAGGGTACGAAAAACTGTTTTTT. It yields the protein CASSLGTGYEKLFF.

This clone was detected only once. The V call is TRBV9, the J call TRBJ1-2; TRBD1 agrees at 10 bases. Germline V gene data show CDR1 as SGDLS and CDR2 as YYNGEE. The ends lost 4 bases at V and 4 bases at J; junction bases unmatched: 4. This CDR3 is built from 14 residues. This CDR3 is CASSSWTGGYGYTF. The CDR3 bases are TGTGCCAGCAGCTCCTGGACAGGGGGCTATGGCTACACCTTC.

The chain uses TRBV2 and TRBJ2-1; TRBD1 matches 8 bases. Germline V gene lookup returns CDR1 SNHLY and CDR2 FYNNEI. The CDR3 contains 16 residues. The J segment lost 6 bases and the V segment lost 4 bases, leaving 11 bases of the junction unmatched. Written as DNA, the CDR3 is TGTGCCAGCAGTGTCGGACAGGGCAGTGGAATCAATGAGCAGTTCTTC. It translates to CASSVGQGSGINEQFF.

In its sample, this clone was seen once. This sequence joins TRBV5-1 and TRBJ2-7; D might be TRBD2 (5 bases). V was clipped by 1 base and J by 6 bases, with 11 bases between them. Germline V gene sequence: CDR1 SGHRS, CDR2 YFSETQ. This CDR3 is built from 13 residues. The CDR3 nucleotides read TGCGCCAGCAGCTTGAGGGTGGAGGTCGAGCAGTACTTC. Translation: CASSLRVEVEQYF.

V usage is TRBV5-1 and J usage is TRBJ1-3; TRBD1 matches at 8 bases. Trimming took 6 bases from V and 0 from J; bases not matched to a gene: 5. The germline CDR1 and CDR2 sequences are SGHRS and YFSETQ. This CDR3 region has 15 residues. CDR3 nucleotide sequence: TGCGCCAGCAAGACAGGGGCCACCTCTGGAAACACCATATATTTT. Translation gives CASKTGATSGNTIYF.

J is TRBJ2-1 and V is TRBV5-1; the match to TRBD1 covers 8 bases. J gave up 6 bases and V 0 bases, and 2 bases lay outside the gene matches. CDR3 size: 14 residues. In germline, CDR1 is SGHRS, CDR2 YFSETQ. Here the CDR3 reads CASSLGQGPNEQFF. CDR3 nucleotide sequence: TGCGCCAGCAGCTTGGGACAGGGGCCCAATGAGCAGTTCTTC.

The rearrangement uses TRBV7-9 and TRBJ1-1, with no clear D. Germline V gene lookup returns CDR1 SEHNR and CDR2 FQNEAQ (reference sequence). The CDR3 contains 12 residues. V was shortened by 1 base and J by 11 bases, with 11 bases between the two germline ends. The CDR3 loop reads CASSLDGLRAFF. The DNA for the CDR3 is TGTGCCAGCAGCTTAGATGGCCTGAGGGCTTTCTTT.

J is TRBJ2-5 and V is TRBV11-3; 13 bases agree with TRBD2. With 5 bases clipped from V and 0 bases from J, the junction kept 3 bases outside the gene matches. The CDR3 runs to 16 residues. CDR1 and CDR2 from the germline V gene are SGHNT and YENEEA. This chain's CDR3 is CASSLGLAGDQETQYF. The CDR3 DNA follows: TGTGCCAGCAGCCTCGGACTAGCGGGAGACCAAGAGACCCAGTACTTC. The full variable domain, completed using reference TRBV11-3 and TRBJ2-5, is EAGVVQSPRYKIIEKKQPVAFWCNPISGHNTLYWYLQNLGQGPELLIRYENEEAVDDSQLPKDRFSAERLKGVDSTLKIQPAELGDSAVYLCASSLGLAGDQETQYFGPGTRLLVL.

This chain connects TRBV7-8 to TRBJ1-5; no reliable D call. V lost 2 bases, J lost 1 base, and 9 bases lay in between. This CDR3 is 15 amino acids long. Germline CDR1 and CDR2: SGHVS and FQNEAQ. The CDR3 protein is CASSLLSQSNQPQHF. The DNA for the CDR3 is TGTGCCAGCAGCTTATTAAGTCAGAGCAATCAGCCCCAGCATTTT.

The rearrangement uses TRBV10-2 and TRBJ1-5, with 7 nucleotides matching TRBD1. Per the germline V gene, CDR1 is WSHSY and CDR2 is SAAADI. Trimming cost V 8 bases and J 6 bases; bases outside gene matches: 10. CDR3 size: 14 residues. CDR3 amino acids: CASRREGAGQPQHF. The CDR3 coding sequence is TGCGCCAGCCGGAGAGAGGGGGCGGGTCAGCCCCAGCATTTT.

The rearrangement joins TRBV7-9 to TRBJ1-1, with D possibly matching TRBD1 (6 bases). V was trimmed by 2 bases and J by 10 bases, leaving 17 bases between them. The CDR3 contains 14 residues. The germline V gene encodes CDR1 SEHNR and CDR2 FQNEAQ (reference sequence). The CDR3 protein is CASSLQGTYSGAFF. As DNA, the CDR3 is TGTGCCAGCAGCTTACAGGGGACGTATTCAGGAGCTTTCTTT.

V and J are TRBV6-1 and TRBJ1-5, with TRBD1 matching over 8 bases. V trimming: 6 bases; J trimming: 5 bases; junction bases outside the gene matches: 3. CDR3 length equals 13 residues. The germline gives CDR1 MNHNS, CDR2 SASEGT. This CDR3 is CASRGQGDQPQHF. CDR3 sequence (DNA): TGTGCCAGCAGAGGACAGGGAGATCAGCCCCAGCATTTT.

The chain combines TRBV9 with TRBJ2-1; 7 bases align to TRBD2. The CDR3 spans 15 residues. J was trimmed by 2 bases and V by 4 bases; bases with no gene match: 6. CDR1 SGDLS and CDR2 YYNGEE come from the germline V gene. The CDR3 DNA reads TGTGCCAGCAGCCTCCAGCGGGAACCCTACAATGAGCAGTTCTTC. Amino acids: CASSLQREPYNEQFF. The full variable domain, with the rest looked up from reference TRBV9 and TRBJ2-1, is DSGVTQTPKHLITATGQRVTLRCSPRSGDLSVYWYQQSLDQGLQFLIQYYNGEERAKGNILERFSAQQFPDLHSELNLSSLELGDSALYFCASSLQREPYNEQFFGPGTRLTVL.

The chain uses TRBV5-4 and TRBJ2-5; 10 bases map to TRBD2. The junction had 8 bases not matched to a gene; V was cut back by 4 bases and J by 2 bases. Germline lookup yields CDR1 SGHNT and CDR2 YYREEE (reference sequence). The CDR3 loop spans 16 amino acids. The CDR3 sequence is CASSPRNSGGQETQYF. CDR3 nucleotide sequence: TGTGCCAGCAGCCCGCGTAATAGCGGGGGGCAAGAGACCCAGTACTTC.

The V gene is TRBV4-2, the J gene TRBJ2-3, with TRBD2 identical over 9 bases. Germline trimming cut 5 bases from V and 0 bases from J; bases unmatched to any gene: 12. Germline lookup yields CDR1 LGHNA and CDR2 YNFKEQ. The CDR3 totals 18 residues. The CDR3 bases are TGTGCCAGCAGCTCCCCAGGTAGCGGGGGCTCCAGCACAGATACGCAGTATTTT. It specifies CASSSPGSGGSSTDTQYF.

The chain recombines TRBV5-4 with TRBJ2-7; D possibly corresponds to TRBD1 (7 bases). With 2 bases removed from V and 1 base from J, the gap between germline ends came to 13 bases. CDR1 SGHNT and CDR2 YYREEE come from the germline V gene (reference sequence). This CDR3 region has 15 residues. CDR3 coding DNA: TGTGCCAGCAGCTTAAGGGACAGCGGGTCCTACGAGCAGTACTTC. Protein sequence: CASSLRDSGSYEQYF.

V usage is TRBV6-1 and J usage is TRBJ1-1; no definite D call. Trimming took 6 bases from V and 5 from J, leaving 13 bases between them. CDR1 MNHNS and CDR2 SASEGT come from the germline V gene. CDR3 length equals 13 residues. CDR3 protein: CASSTPPLTEAFF. CDR3 coding DNA: TGTGCCAGCAGCACACCGCCATTGACTGAAGCTTTCTTT.

The sample holds a few counts of this clone. The chain employs TRBV6-1 and TRBJ2-7; 8 nucleotides line up with TRBD2. Germline CDR1 MNHNS, CDR2 SASEGT. The CDR3 length is 15 residues. Germline trimming cut 7 bases from V and 1 base from J; bases unmatched to any gene: 9. CDR3 amino acids: CASNRGVAGSYEQYF. The CDR3 bases are TGTGCCAGCAATAGGGGGGTAGCGGGGTCCTACGAGCAGTACTTC.

This chain links TRBV29-1 with TRBJ2-7; a weak D match, TRBD2 (6 bases). Trimming removed 0 bases at V and 4 bases at J, with 10 bases between. The CDR3 has 13 amino acids. The V gene's germline CDR1 is SQVTM and CDR2 ANQGSEA. The CDR3 DNA follows: TGCAGCGTTGAAGACAGGGCGGGGTACGAGCAGTACTTC. Translated, it gives CSVEDRAGYEQYF.

The chain is built from TRBV11-2 and TRBJ1-6, with TRBD1 matching over 8 bases. Germline V CDR1 and CDR2: SGHAT, FQNNGV. V lost 0 bases and J lost 7; bases outside the gene matches: 5. The CDR3 has 16 residues. CDR3 protein: CASSLDSTGANSPLHF. The CDR3 DNA sequence: TGTGCCAGCAGCTTAGATTCGACAGGGGCAAATTCACCCCTCCACTTT.

The chain has TRBV2 and TRBJ1-6, with 7 bases fitting TRBD1. Germline-derived CDR1 and CDR2 are SNHLY and FYNNEI. This CDR3 has 14 residues. The ends lost 6 bases at V and 14 bases at J; junction bases unmatched: 13. CDR3 in DNA: TGTGCCAGCAGGACGAACAGGGGAGGTAATACCCTCCACTTT. Protein sequence: CASRTNRGGNTLHF.

To note about this clone: One end of the junction does not line up with germline, which may come from a read error. This chain connects TRBV6-1 to TRBJ2-7, with TRBD2 matching over 11 bases. The CDR3 runs to 14 residues. Germline assignment: CDR1 MNHNS and CDR2 SASEGT. CDR3 in amino acids: CASSELGGLAVPNF. CDR3 bases: TGTGCCAGCAGTGAACTTGGGGGACTAGCGGTCCCAAACTTC.

The CDR3 here is CASSYTGTSTDTQYF. The CDR3 DNA reads as TGTGCCAGCAGTTATACTGGGACTAGCACAGATACGCAGTATTTT. The genes are TRBV6-5 and TRBJ2-3; D is perhaps TRBD2 (6 bases). The V gene lost 3 bases and the J gene lost 0 bases, with 10 bases spanning the gap. This CDR3 region has 15 residues. Germline CDR1 and CDR2: MNHEY and SVGAGI.